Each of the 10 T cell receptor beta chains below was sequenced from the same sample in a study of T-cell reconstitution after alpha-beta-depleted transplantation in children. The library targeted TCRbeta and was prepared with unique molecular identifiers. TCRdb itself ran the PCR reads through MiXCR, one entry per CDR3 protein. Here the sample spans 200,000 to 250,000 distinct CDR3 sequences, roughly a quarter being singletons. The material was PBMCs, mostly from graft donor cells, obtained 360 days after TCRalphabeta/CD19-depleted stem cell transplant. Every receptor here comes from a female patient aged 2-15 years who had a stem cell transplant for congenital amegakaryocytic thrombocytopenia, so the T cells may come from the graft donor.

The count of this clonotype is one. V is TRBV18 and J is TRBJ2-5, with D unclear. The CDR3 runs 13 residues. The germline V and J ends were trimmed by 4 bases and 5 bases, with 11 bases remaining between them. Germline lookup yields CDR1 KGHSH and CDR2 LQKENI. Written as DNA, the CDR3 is TGTGCCAGCTCACGGCTTCGTGAGGAGACCCAGTACTTC. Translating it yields CASSRLREETQYF.

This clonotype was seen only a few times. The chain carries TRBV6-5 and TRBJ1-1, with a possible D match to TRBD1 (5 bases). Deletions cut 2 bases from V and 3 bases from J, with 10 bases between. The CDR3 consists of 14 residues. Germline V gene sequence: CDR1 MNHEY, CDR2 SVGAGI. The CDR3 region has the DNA TGTGCCAGCAGTTACGAGGGGTCGGACACTGAAGCTTTCTTT. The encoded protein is CASSYEGSDTEAFF.

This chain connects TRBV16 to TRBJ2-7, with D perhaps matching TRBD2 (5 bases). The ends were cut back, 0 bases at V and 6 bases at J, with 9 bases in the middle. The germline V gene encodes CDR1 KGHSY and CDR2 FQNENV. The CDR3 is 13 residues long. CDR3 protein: CASSQSLAGEQYF. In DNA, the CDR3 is TGTGCCAGCAGCCAATCCCTAGCTGGCGAGCAGTACTTC. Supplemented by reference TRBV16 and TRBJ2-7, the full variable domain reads GEEVAQTPKHLVRGEGQKAKLYCAPIKGHSYVFWYQQVLKNEFKFLISFQNENVFDETGMPKERFSAKCLPNSPCSLEIQATKLEDSAVYFCASSQSLAGEQYFGPGTRLTVT.

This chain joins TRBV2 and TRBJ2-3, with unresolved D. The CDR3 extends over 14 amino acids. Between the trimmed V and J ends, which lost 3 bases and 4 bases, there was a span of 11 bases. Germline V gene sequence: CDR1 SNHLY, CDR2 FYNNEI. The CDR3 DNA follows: TGTGCCAGCAGTGATTCCAGCGCGGCAGATACGCAGTATTTT. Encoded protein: CASSDSSAADTQYF.

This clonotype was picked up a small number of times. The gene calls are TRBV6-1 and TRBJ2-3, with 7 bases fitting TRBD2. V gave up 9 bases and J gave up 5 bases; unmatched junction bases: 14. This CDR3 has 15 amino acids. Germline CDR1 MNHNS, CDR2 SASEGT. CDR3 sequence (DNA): TGTGCCAGTACACTTGGCACCGGGGGGATAGATACGCAGTATTTT. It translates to CASTLGTGGIDTQYF.

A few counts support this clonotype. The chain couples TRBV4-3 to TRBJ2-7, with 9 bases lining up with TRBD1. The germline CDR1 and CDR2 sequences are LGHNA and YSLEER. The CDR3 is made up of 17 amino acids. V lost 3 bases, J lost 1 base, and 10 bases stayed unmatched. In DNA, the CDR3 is TGCGCCAGCAGCCAGGCCTCTGGGGGACAGGGTTCCTACGAGCAGTACTTC. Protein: CASSQASGGQGSYEQYF.

The DNA of the CDR3 is TGTGCCAGCAGTTACGGCGCAGGAGAGACCCAGTACTTC. Translation: CASSYGAGETQYF. The rearrangement uses TRBV6-5 and TRBJ2-5, with no clear D. CDR3 length: 13 amino acids. Germline CDR1 reads MNHEY; CDR2 reads SVGAGI. Trimming cost V 2 bases and J 4 bases, with 8 bases left between them.

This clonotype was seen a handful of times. DNA of the CDR3: TGTGCCAGCAGTTCCCGACGGCATCTAGCCAAAAACATTCAGTACTTC. This encodes CASSSRRHLAKNIQYF. The chain has TRBV12-3 or TRBV12-4 and TRBJ2-4; no firm D call. V lost 4 bases and J lost 0, with 13 bases in between. The CDR3 covers 16 residues.

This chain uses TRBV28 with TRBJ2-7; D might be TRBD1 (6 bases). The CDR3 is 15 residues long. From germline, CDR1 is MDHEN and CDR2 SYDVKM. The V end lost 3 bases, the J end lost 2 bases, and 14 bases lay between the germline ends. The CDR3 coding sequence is TGTGCCAGCAGTTTCCGTGGGACAAGGGCCTACGAGCAGTACTTC. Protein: CASSFRGTRAYEQYF.

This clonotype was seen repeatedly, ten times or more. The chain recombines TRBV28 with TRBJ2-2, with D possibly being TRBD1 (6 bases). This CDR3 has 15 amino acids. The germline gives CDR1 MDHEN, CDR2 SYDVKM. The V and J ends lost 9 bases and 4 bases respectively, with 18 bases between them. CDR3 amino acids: CASATWGLGTGELFF. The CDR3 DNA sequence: TGTGCCAGTGCGACCTGGGGGCTCGGCACCGGGGAGCTGTTTTTT.